This T cell receptor beta chain emerged from a study of blood T cells in healthy people across ages. This clonotype was recorded a few times. J was trimmed by 1 base and V by 6 bases; bases with no gene match: 6. Germline CDR1 reads MNHEY; CDR2 reads SVGEGT. The CDR3 is made up of 17 amino acids. For the second PCR, which ran for roughly 7 to 11 cycles, a sample-barcoded 5' primer and a J-beta primer mix were used. One entry per CDR3 protein, called by TCRdb with MiXCR from the 5' RACE reads. The repertoire holds 1.5 million to 2 million distinct CDR3 sequences, around 35% seen once, with 11% in the top ten.

V gene TRBV6-2 or TRBV6-3 combines with J gene TRBJ2-5; 15 nucleotides match TRBD2. Material: blood. The receptor comes from a woman aged 25-40 years in good health. The CDR3 DNA reads as TGTGCCAGCAGATCCGGACTAGCGGGAGGGATCCAAGAGACCCAGTACTTC. Amino acid sequence: CASRSGLAGGIQETQYF.